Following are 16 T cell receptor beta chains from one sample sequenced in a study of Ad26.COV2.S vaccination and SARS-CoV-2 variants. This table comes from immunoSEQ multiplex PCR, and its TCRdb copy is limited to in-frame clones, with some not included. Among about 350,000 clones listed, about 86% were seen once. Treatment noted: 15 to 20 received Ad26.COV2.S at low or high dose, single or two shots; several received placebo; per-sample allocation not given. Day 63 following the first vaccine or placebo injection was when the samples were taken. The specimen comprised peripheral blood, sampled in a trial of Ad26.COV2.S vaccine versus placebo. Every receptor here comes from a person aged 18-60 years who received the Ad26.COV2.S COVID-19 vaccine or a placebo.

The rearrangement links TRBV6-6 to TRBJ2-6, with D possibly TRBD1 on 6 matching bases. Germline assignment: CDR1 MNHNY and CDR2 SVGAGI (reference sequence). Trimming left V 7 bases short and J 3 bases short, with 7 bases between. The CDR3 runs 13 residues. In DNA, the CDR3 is TGTGCCAGCACAGGGGATGGGGCCAACGTCCTGACTTTC. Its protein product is CASTGDGANVLTF.

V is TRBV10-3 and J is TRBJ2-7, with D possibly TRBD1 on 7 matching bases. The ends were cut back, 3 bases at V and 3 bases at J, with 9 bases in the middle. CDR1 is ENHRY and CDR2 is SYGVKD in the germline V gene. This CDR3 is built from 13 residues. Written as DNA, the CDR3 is TGTGCCATCAGTGACAGGGGGGACTACGAGCAGTACTTC. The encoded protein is CAISDRGDYEQYF.

The CDR3: CASLSGTSGWEQYF. Written as DNA, the CDR3 is TGCGCCAGCCTTTCCGGGACTAGCGGGTGGGAGCAGTACTTC. The chain is built from TRBV10-2 and TRBJ2-7; the match to TRBD2 covers 12 bases. V gave up 8 bases and J gave up 7 bases; unmatched junction bases: 9. The CDR3 extends over 14 amino acids. Germline CDR1 is WSHSY and CDR2 is SAAADI.

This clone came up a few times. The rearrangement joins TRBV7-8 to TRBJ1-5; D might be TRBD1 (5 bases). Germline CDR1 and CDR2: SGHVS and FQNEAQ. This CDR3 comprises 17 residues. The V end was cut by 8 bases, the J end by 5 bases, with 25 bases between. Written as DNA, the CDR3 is TGTGCCAGCCACTCCCCGGGGGACGTACACGAGTATCAGCCCCAGCATTTT. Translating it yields CASHSPGDVHEYQPQHF.

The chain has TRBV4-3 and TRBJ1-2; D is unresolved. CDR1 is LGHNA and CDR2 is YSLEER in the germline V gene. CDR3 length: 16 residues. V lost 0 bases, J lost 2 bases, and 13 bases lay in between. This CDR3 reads CASSQDQKGGNYGYTF. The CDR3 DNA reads TGCGCCAGCAGCCAAGATCAAAAGGGAGGCAACTATGGCTACACCTTC.

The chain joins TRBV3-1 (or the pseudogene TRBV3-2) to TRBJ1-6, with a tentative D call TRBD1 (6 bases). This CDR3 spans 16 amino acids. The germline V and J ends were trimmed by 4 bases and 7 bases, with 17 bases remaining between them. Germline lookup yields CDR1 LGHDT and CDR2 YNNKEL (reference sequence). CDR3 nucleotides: TGTGCCAGCAGCCGGGGTCTGGGGGCGAAGAATTCACCCCTCCACTTT. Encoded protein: CASSRGLGAKNSPLHF.

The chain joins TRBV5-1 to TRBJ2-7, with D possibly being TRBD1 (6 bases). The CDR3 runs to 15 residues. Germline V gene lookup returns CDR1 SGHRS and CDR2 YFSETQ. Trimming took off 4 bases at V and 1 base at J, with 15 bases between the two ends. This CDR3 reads CASSTYRVGSYEQYF. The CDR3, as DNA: TGCGCCAGCAGCACCTACAGGGTAGGGTCCTACGAGCAGTACTTC.

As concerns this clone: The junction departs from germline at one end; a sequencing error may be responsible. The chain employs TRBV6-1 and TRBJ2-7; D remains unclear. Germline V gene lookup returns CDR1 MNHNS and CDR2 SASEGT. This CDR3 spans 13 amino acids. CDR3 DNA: TGTGCCAGCTGTGAGGTATTCTCCTACGAGCAGTACTTC. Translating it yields CASCEVFSYEQYF.

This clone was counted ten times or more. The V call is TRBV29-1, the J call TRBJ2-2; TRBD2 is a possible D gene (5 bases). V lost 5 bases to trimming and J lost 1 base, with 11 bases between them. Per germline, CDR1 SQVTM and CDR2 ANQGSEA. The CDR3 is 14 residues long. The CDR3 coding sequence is TGCAGCGTTCAAGGAGGTGGGAACACCGGGGAGCTGTTTTTT. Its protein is CSVQGGGNTGELFF.

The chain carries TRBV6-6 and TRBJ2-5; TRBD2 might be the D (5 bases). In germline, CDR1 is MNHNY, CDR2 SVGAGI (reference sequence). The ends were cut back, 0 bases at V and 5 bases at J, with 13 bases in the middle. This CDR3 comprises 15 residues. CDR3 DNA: TGTGCCAGCAGTTACTCCCCCCGGGGAGAGGAGACCCAGTACTTC. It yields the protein CASSYSPRGEETQYF.

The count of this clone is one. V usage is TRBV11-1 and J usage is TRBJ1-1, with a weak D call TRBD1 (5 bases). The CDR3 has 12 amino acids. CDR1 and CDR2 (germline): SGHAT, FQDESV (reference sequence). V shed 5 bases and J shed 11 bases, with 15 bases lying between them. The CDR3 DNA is TGTGCCAGCAGCATCCTCAGGGCGGGGGCTTTCTTT. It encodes CASSILRAGAFF. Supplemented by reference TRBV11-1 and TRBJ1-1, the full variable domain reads EAEVAQSPRYKITEKSQAVAFWCDPISGHATLYWYRQILGQGPELLVQFQDESVVDDSQLPKDRFSAERLKGVDSTLKIQPAELGDSAMYLCASSILRAGAFFGQGTRLTVV.

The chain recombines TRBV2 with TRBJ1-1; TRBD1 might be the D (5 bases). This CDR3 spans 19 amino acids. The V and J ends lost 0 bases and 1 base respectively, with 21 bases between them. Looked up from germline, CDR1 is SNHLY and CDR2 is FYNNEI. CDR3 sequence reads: CASSEAHLRMDNWNTEAFF. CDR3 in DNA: TGTGCCAGCAGTGAAGCCCATTTACGGATGGACAATTGGAACACTGAAGCTTTCTTT.

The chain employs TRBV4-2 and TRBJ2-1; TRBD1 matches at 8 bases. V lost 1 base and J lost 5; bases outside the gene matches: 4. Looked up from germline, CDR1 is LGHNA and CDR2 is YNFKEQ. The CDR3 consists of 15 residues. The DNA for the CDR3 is TGTGCCAGCAGCCAAGGACAGGGGAGCGACAATGAGCAGTTCTTC. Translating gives CASSQGQGSDNEQFF.

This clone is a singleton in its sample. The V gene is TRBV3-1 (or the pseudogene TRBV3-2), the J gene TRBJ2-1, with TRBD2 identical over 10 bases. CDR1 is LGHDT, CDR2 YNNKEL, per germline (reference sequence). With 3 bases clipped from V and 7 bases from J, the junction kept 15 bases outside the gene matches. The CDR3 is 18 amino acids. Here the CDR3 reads CASSHLFLGAGGRNEQFF. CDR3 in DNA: TGTGCCAGCAGCCACCTGTTCTTGGGAGCGGGGGGGAGGAATGAGCAGTTCTTC.

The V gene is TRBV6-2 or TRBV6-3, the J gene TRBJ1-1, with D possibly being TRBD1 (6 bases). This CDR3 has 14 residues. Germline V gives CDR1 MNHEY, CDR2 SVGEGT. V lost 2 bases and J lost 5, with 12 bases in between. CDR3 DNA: TGTGCCAGCAGTTACCAGGGGAGAGGTACTGAAGCTTTCTTT. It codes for CASSYQGRGTEAFF.

CDR3 nucleotide sequence: TGTGCCTGGAGAGCGATTAACCCTTACCAAGAGACCCAGTACTTC. Translating it yields CAWRAINPYQETQYF. The chain combines TRBV30 with TRBJ2-5; D remains unclear. Trimming removed 3 bases from V and 0 bases from J, with 14 bases in between. This CDR3 is built from 15 residues. Per germline, CDR1 GTSNPN and CDR2 SVGIG (reference sequence).